This T cell receptor beta chain was identified during a study of cytomegalovirus exposure and HLA in healthy donors. This CDR3 spans 13 amino acids. Germline loops: CDR1 GTSNPN, CDR2 SVGIG (reference sequence). Data came from immunoSEQ multiplex PCR; TCRdb stores just in-frame clones and leaves some out. The table records 300,000 to 400,000 clones, roughly 89% of them present only once. The chain combines TRBV30 with TRBJ2-3, with 7 bases that match TRBD2. Source material: PBMCs. The sequence came from a woman aged 18-29 years in good health and CMV-seronegative. CDR3 loop: CVYSSGHTDTQYF. In DNA, the CDR3 is TGTGTGTACAGTAGCGGGCATACAGATACGCAGTATTTT.